Below are 13 T cell receptor beta chains sequenced from a single sample in a study of OX40 agonist ivuxolimab in advanced cancers. Some clones are missing from TCRdb's copy, which holds only in-frame ones; the method was immunoSEQ multiplex PCR. Of about 61,000 clones in the sample, approximately 86% were seen once. Sequenced material: CD4+ or CD8+ T cells sorted from blood, taken in a trial of the OX40 agonist ivuxolimab. The receptors derive from an adult with an advanced solid tumor such as melanoma, head and neck, liver or kidney cancer.

V gene TRBV5-4 combines with J gene TRBJ2-5; the D gene is possibly TRBD2 (7 bases). V was pared by 4 bases and J by 5 bases, with 18 bases between. The germline V gene has CDR1 SGHNT and CDR2 YYREEE (reference sequence). This CDR3 region has 15 residues. The CDR3 sequence: CASSPQRGGAETQYF. DNA of the CDR3: TGTGCCAGCAGCCCTCAGAGGGGGGGGGCGGAGACCCAGTACTTC.

The rearrangement uses TRBV6-5 and TRBJ1-1; no reliable D call. This CDR3 is 14 amino acids long. Deletions cut 8 bases from V and 1 base from J, with 14 bases between. Germline V CDR1 and CDR2: MNHEY, SVGAGI. In DNA, the CDR3 is TGTGCCAGCCGAGGGAGGGTCTCGAACACTGAAGCTTTCTTT. Translating it yields CASRGRVSNTEAFF.

This rearrangement joins TRBV2 to TRBJ1-1, with D tentatively TRBD1 (5 bases). CDR1 is SNHLY, CDR2 FYNNEI, per germline. This CDR3 is 12 amino acids long. Trimming pared 3 bases from V and 10 bases from J, leaving 12 bases between. This CDR3 reads CASSDWSGGAFF. The CDR3 DNA reads TGTGCCAGCAGTGATTGGTCCGGGGGAGCTTTCTTT.

The V and J genes are TRBV27 and TRBJ2-7; maybe TRBD2 (5 bases). V shed 8 bases and J shed 2 bases, with 25 bases lying between them. Germline-derived CDR1 and CDR2 are MNHEY and SMNVEV (reference sequence). The CDR3 is made up of 17 amino acids. CDR3 residues: CASQKGKSGSGAYEQYF. The CDR3 DNA is TGTGCCAGCCAAAAGGGCAAGTCGGGGTCTGGAGCCTACGAGCAGTACTTC.

The genes are TRBV7-7 and TRBJ1-2, with TRBD1 matching 7 bases. The V gene end was trimmed by 6 bases and the J gene end by 2 bases; junction bases not matched to a gene: 6. Germline V gives CDR1 SSHAT, CDR2 FNYEAQ (reference sequence). CDR3 size: 14 residues. CDR3 DNA: TGTGCCAGCAGACCCCTGACAGGGAACTATGGCTACACCTTC. It translates to CASRPLTGNYGYTF.

This clone has more than one count but fewer than ten. J is TRBJ1-6 and V is TRBV19; 8 positions match TRBD1. There are 14 residues in the CDR3. Germline values: CDR1 LNHDA, CDR2 SQIVND (reference sequence). Trimming at V came to 7 bases and at J to 6 bases, leaving 5 bases not matched to a gene. The CDR3 reads CASTRQGSNSPLHF. The DNA for the CDR3 is TGTGCCAGTACTCGACAGGGGTCTAATTCACCCCTCCACTTT.

The chain is built from TRBV14 and TRBJ1-1; the D gene is possibly TRBD1 (5 bases). CDR1 is SGHDN and CDR2 is FVKESK in the germline V gene. V was cut by 3 bases and J by 1 base, with 18 bases left in between. CDR3 length: 17 amino acids. The CDR3 loop reads CASSHAGRRVENTEAFF. CDR3 DNA: TGTGCCAGCAGCCACGCGGGACGCCGCGTGGAGAACACTGAAGCTTTCTTT.

The chain carries TRBV9 and TRBJ2-1; 12 bases align to TRBD2. The CDR3 is 15 residues long. Germline V gives CDR1 SGDLS, CDR2 YYNGEE. V dropped 3 bases and J dropped 9; count of bases not matched to a gene: 7. CDR3 DNA sequence: TGTGCCAGCAGCGAACTAGCGGGGGGCCGGGGTGAGCAGTTCTTC. It encodes CASSELAGGRGEQFF.

The chain combines TRBV19 with TRBJ2-3, with D perhaps matching TRBD1 (6 bases). CDR3 length equals 13 residues. Germline loops: CDR1 LNHDA, CDR2 SQIVND (reference sequence). The V end was cut by 7 bases, the J end by 4 bases, with 12 bases between. The CDR3 DNA reads TGTGCCAGTAACCGGGACAAGGCAGATACGCAGTATTTT. Protein: CASNRDKADTQYF.

The chain joins TRBV15 to TRBJ2-5; TRBD2 matches at 9 bases. Trimming at V came to 1 base and at J to 1 base, leaving 4 bases not matched to a gene. Germline lookup yields CDR1 LNHNV and CDR2 YYDKDF (reference sequence). The CDR3 has 16 residues. The CDR3 is CATSRAGGGAQETQYF. Written as DNA, the CDR3 is TGTGCCACCAGCAGAGCTGGCGGGGGGGCCCAAGAGACCCAGTACTTC.

The rearrangement links TRBV6-1 to TRBJ1-1, with 9 bases that match TRBD1. The V segment lost 4 bases and the J segment 5 bases; nucleotides outside the gene matches: 5. The length of the CDR3 is 14 residues. Germline CDR1 MNHNS, CDR2 SASEGT. The CDR3 DNA reads TGTGCCAGCAGTGTAACAGGGGGCCTTACTGAAGCTTTCTTT. Translation: CASSVTGGLTEAFF.

The V call is TRBV7-8, the J call TRBJ1-4, with a possible D match to TRBD1 (5 bases). V lost 5 bases to trimming and J lost 6 bases, with 13 bases between them. This CDR3 contains 14 residues. Germline V lookup: CDR1 SGHVS, CDR2 FQNEAQ. This chain's CDR3 is CASSPGPGDEKLFF. CDR3 DNA sequence: TGTGCCAGCAGCCCCGGACCGGGGGATGAAAAACTGTTTTTT. The full variable domain, its missing parts supplied by reference TRBV7-8 and TRBJ1-4, is GAGVSQSPRYKVAKRGQDVALRCDPISGHVSLFWYQQALGQGPEFLTYFQNEAQLDKSGLPSDRFFAERPEGSVSTLKIQRTQQEDSAVYLCASSPGPGDEKLFFGSGTQLSVL.

The rearrangement links TRBV6-5 to TRBJ1-4; 9 bases map to TRBD1. The CDR3 covers 16 residues. Germline values: CDR1 MNHEY, CDR2 SVGAGI. Trimming cost V 4 bases and J 5 bases; bases outside gene matches: 8. CDR3 protein: CASSSFPGTGNEKLFF. The CDR3 DNA reads TGTGCCAGCAGTTCATTCCCCGGGACAGGGAATGAAAAACTGTTTTTT.